This T cell receptor beta chain was sequenced in a study of shared clonotypes between healthy human individuals. Study findings and constraints: Naive subsets generally had larger estimated richness than memory subsets. Sequencing depth was predicted to influence how clonotypes are shared among donors.

V was cut by 0 bases and J by 8 bases, with 8 bases left in between. The germline V gene encodes CDR1 GTSNPN and CDR2 SVGIG (reference sequence). This CDR3 is built from 12 residues. Of note for this clone: Its antigen is unknown.

The table came from immunoSEQ multiplex PCR; TCRdb's copy has only in-frame clones and leaves some out. Among a few million clones, 85% to 95% were seen once, and the ten largest hold less than 2%. Naive CD8 cells lacked CD45RO, underwent positive selection for CCR7 and left out terminally differentiated effector memory CD45RA+ cells. Sequences were obtained from naive CD8+ T cells from PBMCs. V and J are TRBV30 and TRBJ2-1; D unresolved. The sequence came from a young man in good health. Some clones in this sample may be carry-over from other donors' samples. CDR3 loop: CAWSVSLDEQFF. The CDR3 nucleotides are TGTGCCTGGAGTGTATCTCTCGATGAGCAGTTCTTC.